A single sample is the source of the 25 T cell receptor beta chains below, sequenced in a study of blood T cell repertoires in COVID-19. Only in-frame clones appear in the TCRdb table, and some are missing; sequencing was by immunoSEQ multiplex PCR. This repertoire shows approximately 400,000 clones, 75% to 90% found once; its top ten account for around 5%. Sequencing input: PBMCs or T cells enriched from blood (not recorded which). These receptors were collected from a woman in her 50s who had recovered from COVID-19.

The chain is built from TRBV19 and TRBJ1-3, with no clear D. The length of the CDR3 is 14 residues. V lost 5 bases, J lost 0 bases, and 8 bases lay in between. CDR1 is LNHDA, CDR2 SQIVND, per germline (reference sequence). CDR3 loop: CASSQVVSGNTIYF. The CDR3 bases are TGTGCCAGTAGTCAGGTGGTCTCTGGAAACACCATATATTTT.

The chain employs TRBV7-8 and TRBJ2-7; possibly TRBD1 for D (6 bases). This CDR3 is 15 amino acids long. V was shortened by 1 base and J by 5 bases, with 15 bases between the two germline ends. Germline values: CDR1 SGHVS, CDR2 FQNEAQ. CDR3 nucleotides: TGTGCCAGCAGCTTAGGGTTTCAGGGGATCAACGAGCAGTACTTC. Translation gives CASSLGFQGINEQYF.

The chain uses TRBV5-4 and TRBJ2-1; tentatively, D is TRBD2 (5 bases). Germline V gene sequence: CDR1 SGHNT, CDR2 YYREEE (reference sequence). Trimming left V 0 bases short and J 1 base short, with 8 bases between. The CDR3 contains 15 residues. The CDR3 coding sequence is TGTGCCAGCAGCTTGGACGGGAATTCCTACAATGAGCAGTTCTTC. Encoded protein: CASSLDGNSYNEQFF.

The chain joins TRBV27 to TRBJ1-1; 7 bases align to TRBD1. The length of the CDR3 is 15 residues. The germline gives CDR1 MNHEY, CDR2 SMNVEV (reference sequence). After removal of 5 bases from V and 3 bases from J, the junction contained 9 bases not matched to a gene. CDR3 residues: CASSRQGRGDTEAFF. For the CDR3, the DNA is TGTGCCAGCAGTAGACAGGGAAGGGGGGACACTGAAGCTTTCTTT.

The V gene is TRBV4-1, the J gene TRBJ1-4, with 10 bases aligning to TRBD1. V dropped 0 bases and J dropped 1; count of bases not matched to a gene: 2. The CDR3 extends over 17 amino acids. The germline gives CDR1 MGHRA, CDR2 YSYEKL. The CDR3 coding sequence is TGCGCCAGCAGCCAAGATGACAGGGGGCTAACTAATGAAAAACTGTTTTTT. Residues: CASSQDDRGLTNEKLFF.

For the CDR3, the DNA is TGTGCCAGCAGCTTAGCCGGGAGCACCTTCACAGATACGCAGTATTTT. Protein product: CASSLAGSTFTDTQYF. This chain uses TRBV7-2 with TRBJ2-3; maybe TRBD2 (6 bases). V dropped 0 bases and J dropped 2 bases, with 12 bases sitting between them. Germline CDR1 and CDR2: SGHTA and FQGNSA. The CDR3 has 16 residues.

The rearrangement links TRBV11-3 to TRBJ1-1; D not certain. The CDR3 has 14 amino acids. V dropped 4 bases and J dropped 4 bases, with 13 bases sitting between them. Germline V gene sequence: CDR1 SGHNT, CDR2 YENEEA. CDR3 amino acids: CASSSLMKPTEAFF. The CDR3 DNA follows: TGTGCCAGCAGCTCGCTTATGAAGCCCACTGAAGCTTTCTTT.

The J gene is TRBJ1-2, the V gene TRBV5-5; a weak D match, TRBD1 (6 bases). Trimming removed 0 bases at V and 8 bases at J, with 11 bases between. This CDR3 contains 13 residues. Germline CDR1 reads SGHKS; CDR2 reads YYEKEE (reference sequence). The CDR3 DNA follows: TGTGCCAGCAGCTTGGACAGGGAAGAAGGCTACACCTTC. This codes for CASSLDREEGYTF.

The CDR3 DNA reads as TGTGCCAGTAGTATGGAAGGGGATAGCAATCAGCCCCAGCATTTT. This translates into CASSMEGDSNQPQHF. J is TRBJ1-5 and V is TRBV19, with D possibly being TRBD1 (5 bases). The CDR3 totals 15 residues. Trimming left V 3 bases short and J 0 bases short, with 9 bases between. Germline values: CDR1 LNHDA, CDR2 SQIVND (reference sequence).

The chain links TRBV7-9 to TRBJ1-2; D gene uncertain. Germline loops: CDR1 SEHNR, CDR2 FQNEAQ (reference sequence). Trimming removed 2 bases at V and 7 bases at J, with 5 bases between. The CDR3 totals 11 residues. The CDR3 region is CASSLSSGYTF. In DNA, the CDR3 is TGTGCCAGCAGCTTATCGAGTGGCTACACCTTC.

This sequence joins TRBV19 and TRBJ1-2; the D is unclear. The CDR3 runs 13 residues. Trimming cost V 5 bases and J 4 bases, with 11 bases left between them. Germline CDR1 and CDR2: LNHDA and SQIVND (reference sequence). The CDR3 sequence: CASSLMASYGYTF. The DNA for the CDR3 is TGTGCCAGTAGTCTCATGGCAAGCTATGGCTACACCTTC. Variable domain in full (rest from reference TRBV19 and TRBJ1-2): DGGITQSPKYLFRKEGQNVTLSCEQNLNHDAMYWYRQDPGQGLRLIYYSQIVNDFQKGDIAEGYSVSREKKESFPLTVTSAQKNPTAFYLCASSLMASYGYTFGSGTRLTVV.

V usage is TRBV2 and J usage is TRBJ1-6; D gene unclear. V lost 1 base and J lost 5, with 12 bases in between. The CDR3 sequence is 16 residues long. The germline gives CDR1 SNHLY, CDR2 FYNNEI. CDR3 DNA sequence: TGTGCCAGCAGTGAAGACAGCCCCCCTCATAATTCACCCCTCCACTTT. Its translation is CASSEDSPPHNSPLHF.

V and J are TRBV18 and TRBJ1-2; D unclear. Trimming pared 8 bases from V and 8 bases from J, leaving 15 bases between. Germline V CDR1 and CDR2: KGHSH, LQKENI. This CDR3 is 12 amino acids long. DNA for the CDR3: TGTGCCAGCACATTCGGGGAAATGGGCTACACCTTC. Translation gives CASTFGEMGYTF.

This clone was seen more than once but under ten times. This rearrangement joins TRBV6-2 or TRBV6-3 to TRBJ1-1; 7 positions agree with TRBD1. This CDR3 comprises 13 residues. Germline CDR1 reads MNHEY; CDR2 reads SVGEGT. V gave up 5 bases and J gave up 6 bases; unmatched junction bases: 6. CDR3 DNA: TGTGCCAGCAGTCGCAGTCAGGGGGCTGAAGCTTTCTTT. Translated, it gives CASSRSQGAEAFF.

The V and J genes are TRBV6-2 or TRBV6-3 and TRBJ1-1, with D possibly TRBD1 on 6 matching bases. The CDR3 has 11 residues. The germline V and J ends were trimmed by 5 bases and 6 bases, with 7 bases remaining between them. Germline V CDR1 and CDR2: MNHEY, SVGEGT. In DNA, the CDR3 is TGTGCCAGCAGTCAGGGGCCTGAAGCTTTCTTT. This encodes CASSQGPEAFF.

The V call is TRBV4-1, the J call TRBJ1-5, with TRBD1 as a possible D gene (6 bases). From germline, CDR1 is MGHRA and CDR2 YSYEKL. The germline V and J ends were trimmed by 1 base and 4 bases, with 14 bases remaining between them. The CDR3 has 16 amino acids. As DNA, the CDR3 is TGCGCCAGCAGCCAAGCACCGGTGAGGGGGAATCAGCCCCAGCATTTT. It yields the protein CASSQAPVRGNQPQHF.

This chain uses TRBV27 with TRBJ2-3, with TRBD2 identical over 14 bases. The V segment lost 2 bases and the J segment 6 bases; nucleotides outside the gene matches: 7. From germline, CDR1 is MNHEY and CDR2 SMNVEV (reference sequence). This CDR3 comprises 17 residues. The CDR3: CASSLAPGLAGVDTQYF. The CDR3 bases are TGTGCCAGCAGTTTAGCCCCGGGACTAGCGGGAGTTGATACGCAGTATTTT.

The rearrangement links TRBV7-9 to TRBJ1-2, with D hard to call. CDR1 is SEHNR and CDR2 is FQNEAQ in the germline V gene (reference sequence). The CDR3 runs to 11 residues. The germline V and J ends were trimmed by 4 bases and 7 bases, with 7 bases remaining between them. This CDR3 reads CASSSMLGYTF. The CDR3 nucleotides are TGTGCCAGCAGCTCTATGCTTGGCTACACCTTC.

The V gene is TRBV29-1, the J gene TRBJ2-7; 10 bases map to TRBD1. Germline CDR1 and CDR2: SQVTM and ANQGSEA. This CDR3 is 15 amino acids long. The ends lost 3 bases at V and 4 bases at J; junction bases unmatched: 9. The CDR3: CSVETDRGAFYEQYF. In DNA, the CDR3 is TGCAGCGTTGAGACGGACAGGGGGGCTTTTTACGAGCAGTACTTC.

J is TRBJ1-2 and V is TRBV19, with 7 bases lining up with TRBD1. With 3 bases clipped from V and 3 bases from J, the junction kept 4 bases outside the gene matches. Germline CDR1 reads LNHDA; CDR2 reads SQIVND (reference sequence). This CDR3 region has 14 residues. The CDR3, as DNA: TGTGCCAGTAGTATCCCCGGACAGGACTATGGCTACACCTTC. Translated, it gives CASSIPGQDYGYTF.

The chain links TRBV18 to TRBJ2-2; D gene ambiguous. V was cut by 2 bases and J by 5 bases, with 6 bases left in between. From germline, CDR1 is KGHSH and CDR2 LQKENI. The CDR3 consists of 13 residues. CDR3 sequence reads: CASSPSVTGELFF. Here the CDR3 DNA reads TGTGCCAGCTCACCATCTGTAACCGGGGAGCTGTTTTTT. The full variable domain, rest sourced from reference TRBV18 and TRBJ2-2, is NAGVMQNPRHLVRRRGQEARLRCSPMKGHSHVYWYRQLPEEGLKFMVYLQKENIIDESGMPKERFSAEFPKEGPSILRIQQVVRGDSAAYFCASSPSVTGELFFGEGSRLTVL.

The chain joins TRBV5-1 to TRBJ2-1; 7 bases line up with TRBD1. With 1 base clipped from V and 4 bases from J, the junction kept 8 bases outside the gene matches. CDR1 and CDR2 from the germline V gene are SGHRS and YFSETQ. The CDR3 has 16 residues. The CDR3 sequence: CASSLRLGQPYNEQFF. CDR3 nucleotide sequence: TGCGCCAGCAGCTTGAGGTTGGGACAGCCTTACAATGAGCAGTTCTTC. The whole variable domain, remainder taken from reference TRBV5-1 and TRBJ2-1, is KAGVTQTPRYLIKTRGQQVTLSCSPISGHRSVSWYQQTPGQGLQFLFEYFSETQRNKGNFPGRFSGRQFSNSRSEMNVSTLELGDSALYLCASSLRLGQPYNEQFFGPGTRLTVL.

The CDR3 DNA reads TGTGCCAGCAGTCCACAGGGGCCGACCTATAATTCACCCCTCCACTTT. Translating it yields CASSPQGPTYNSPLHF. The V and J genes are TRBV11-2 and TRBJ1-6, with 7 bases aligning to TRBD1. This CDR3 spans 16 amino acids. The V segment lost 6 bases and the J segment 2 bases; nucleotides outside the gene matches: 7. Germline-derived CDR1 and CDR2 are SGHAT and FQNNGV. Filled out from reference TRBV11-2 and TRBJ1-6, the complete variable domain reads EAGVAQSPRYKIIEKRQSVAFWCNPISGHATLYWYQQILGQGPKLLIQFQNNGVVDDSQLPKDRFSAERLKGVDSTLKIQPAKLEDSAVYLCASSPQGPTYNSPLHFGNGTRLTVT.

The chain uses TRBV7-2 and TRBJ1-2; D might be TRBD1 (5 bases). CDR3 size: 13 residues. From germline, CDR1 is SGHTA and CDR2 FQGNSA. V was pared by 7 bases and J by 4 bases, with 13 bases between. The chain's CDR3 is CASTLGGSYGYTF. The CDR3 nucleotides read TGTGCCAGCACCCTGGGGGGATCCTATGGCTACACCTTC.

The gene calls are TRBV3-1 (or the pseudogene TRBV3-2) and TRBJ2-1; TRBD1 matches 10 bases. Germline V gene lookup returns CDR1 LGHDT and CDR2 YNNKEL (reference sequence). The junction had 6 bases not matched to a gene; V was cut back by 2 bases and J by 8 bases. The CDR3 extends over 15 amino acids. The CDR3: CASSQLTGGSDEQFF. The DNA for the CDR3 is TGTGCCAGCAGCCAATTGACAGGGGGCTCCGATGAGCAGTTCTTC.